These 20 T cell receptor beta chains originate from one sample sequenced in a study of early T cells in non-severe SARS-CoV-2 infection. Each CDR3 protein gets one entry after TCRdb re-called the 5' RACE reads with MiXCR. The sample lists 45,000 to 55,000 distinct CDR3 sequences, approximately 6.2% occurring once. The sample consisted of whole blood. The source is an adult who was a healthcare worker with PCR-confirmed SARS-CoV-2 infection or an uninfected control (not recorded which).

There are a few counts of this clonotype. The rearrangement uses TRBV15 and TRBJ2-5, with D perhaps matching TRBD1 (6 bases). CDR3 length: 14 amino acids. Per germline, CDR1 LNHNV and CDR2 YYDKDF (reference sequence). V was cut by 1 base and J by 4 bases, with 10 bases left in between. In DNA form, the CDR3 reads TGTGCCACCAGCAGAGTCTCAGGGGCAGAGACCCAGTACTTC. It is translated as CATSRVSGAETQYF. Based on the CDR3 plus reference TRBV15 and TRBJ2-5, the full variable domain is DAMVIQNPRYQVTQFGKPVTLSCSQTLNHNVMYWYQQKSSQAPKLLFHYYDKDFNNEADTPDNFQSRRPNTSFCFLDIRSPGLGDTAMYLCATSRVSGAETQYFGPGTRLLVL.

This clonotype was seen at least ten times. The chain uses TRBV18 and TRBJ1-5, with D uncertain. In germline, CDR1 is KGHSH, CDR2 LQKENI. The CDR3 sequence is 13 residues long. Trimming cost V 2 bases and J 6 bases, with 8 bases left between them. The chain's CDR3 is CASSPGESQPQHF. For the CDR3, the DNA is TGTGCCAGCTCACCAGGTGAGAGTCAGCCCCAGCATTTT.

This clonotype was recorded at least ten times. This chain joins TRBV12-3 or TRBV12-4 and TRBJ2-5, with TRBD1 matching 10 bases. This CDR3 has 14 amino acids. Unmatched junction bases numbered 7, after V lost 8 bases and J lost 4 bases. DNA of the CDR3: TGTGCCAGCGCTTTGACAGGGGGCGCAGAGACCCAGTACTTC. This codes for CASALTGGAETQYF.

The rearrangement joins TRBV6-2 or TRBV6-3 to TRBJ2-2; D is undetermined. Trimming pared 7 bases from V and 10 bases from J, leaving 10 bases between. The CDR3 runs to 11 residues. Germline V gives CDR1 MNHEY, CDR2 SVGEGT. The CDR3 DNA follows: TGTGCCAGCAATAATGCACTGGAGCTGTTTTTT. This codes for CASNNALELFF.

This clonotype was seen at least ten times. J is TRBJ2-2 and V is TRBV5-1; 8 nucleotides align to TRBD2. CDR1 is SGHRS, CDR2 YFSETQ, per germline. The CDR3 sequence is 16 residues long. The V segment lost 2 bases and the J segment 6 bases; nucleotides outside the gene matches: 9. CDR3 amino acids: CASSFQPGLVPGELFF. The CDR3 DNA follows: TGCGCCAGCAGCTTCCAACCGGGACTAGTTCCCGGGGAGCTGTTTTTT.

This clonotype was observed at least ten times. The chain is built from TRBV5-1 and TRBJ2-2; D gene uncertain. This CDR3 is 12 amino acids long. V lost 1 base, J lost 2 bases, and 0 bases lay in between. Per the germline V gene, CDR1 is SGHRS and CDR2 is YFSETQ. The CDR3 loop reads CASSLNTGELFF. CDR3 sequence (DNA): TGCGCCAGCAGCTTGAACACCGGGGAGCTGTTTTTT.

This clonotype was seen many times. The gene calls are TRBV7-2 and TRBJ1-6; possible D gene TRBD1, 6 bases. CDR3 length: 13 amino acids. V lost 8 bases to trimming and J lost 7 bases, with 12 bases between them. Per the germline V gene, CDR1 is SGHTA and CDR2 is FQGNSA. CDR3 protein: CASRTGFNSPLHF. For the CDR3, the DNA is TGTGCCAGCCGAACAGGGTTCAATTCACCCCTCCACTTT. Full variable domain (rest looked up from reference TRBV7-2 and TRBJ1-6): GAGVSQSPSNKVTEKGKDVELRCDPISGHTALYWYRQSLGQGLEFLIYFQGNSAPDKSGLPSDRFSAERTGGSVSTLTIQRTQQEDSAVYLCASRTGFNSPLHFGNGTRLTVT.

This clonotype was counted ten times or more. The chain combines TRBV2 with TRBJ2-3; TRBD2 aligns across 10 bases. The CDR3 runs to 15 residues. CDR1 and CDR2 (germline): SNHLY, FYNNEI. Trimming took 6 bases from V and 1 from J; bases not matched to a gene: 4. The DNA for the CDR3 is TGTGCCAGCAGACCCCTAGCGGGGGGCACAGATACGCAGTATTTT. Its translation is CASRPLAGGTDTQYF.

This clonotype occurred a few times. This chain links TRBV6-5 with TRBJ1-1; a possible D gene is TRBD1 (5 bases). The CDR3 spans 19 residues. Trimming cost V 2 bases and J 3 bases, with 25 bases left between them. Germline loops: CDR1 MNHEY, CDR2 SVGAGI. CDR3 in DNA: TGTGCCAGCAGTTACACCGGGTCGGTGGGGACCCCGAGCTACACTGAAGCTTTCTTT. Protein: CASSYTGSVGTPSYTEAFF.

This clonotype was picked up many times. The chain carries TRBV6-6 and TRBJ1-2; D ambiguous. CDR3 size: 12 residues. Germline V gives CDR1 MNHNY, CDR2 SVGAGI (reference sequence). Trimming pared 6 bases from V and 8 bases from J, leaving 13 bases between. The CDR3 sequence is CASSAQTTGYTF. The CDR3 DNA sequence: TGTGCCAGCAGCGCCCAAACTACGGGCTACACCTTC.

This clonotype occurred many times. This sequence joins TRBV7-9 and TRBJ1-5; no definite D call. V dropped 5 bases and J dropped 6 bases, with 11 bases sitting between them. The germline V gene encodes CDR1 SEHNR and CDR2 FQNEAQ (reference sequence). The CDR3 length is 13 residues. This chain's CDR3 is CASSPPEGQPQHF. DNA for the CDR3: TGTGCCAGCAGCCCTCCTGAGGGTCAGCCCCAGCATTTT.

About this clonotype itself: A much bigger clone sits one base away, suggesting this may be a read error. V gene TRBV10-2 combines with J gene TRBJ2-7, with 8 positions matching TRBD2. The CDR3 has 15 amino acids. Losses at the gene ends were 0 bases for V and 5 bases for J; bases not matched to a gene: 6. Germline V gives CDR1 WSHSY, CDR2 SAAADI. The CDR3: CASSESPGLGDEQYF. CDR3 bases: TGCGCCAGCAGTGAGTCCCCGGGACTAGGCGACGAGCAGTACTTC.

A remark on this clonotype: A much larger clone sits a single nucleotide away, making a read error possible. The V gene is TRBV6-6, the J gene TRBJ2-7; unclear D gene. The CDR3 totals 12 residues. Germline V gene sequence: CDR1 MNHNY, CDR2 SVGAGI (reference sequence). Deletions cut 2 bases from V and 0 bases from J, with 2 bases between. The CDR3, as DNA: TGTGCCAGCAGTTACATCTCCTACGAGCAGTACTTC. Protein sequence: CASSYISYEQYF.

This clonotype has ten or more counts. J is TRBJ2-3 and V is TRBV29-1; tentatively, D is TRBD2 (7 bases). CDR1 SQVTM and CDR2 ANQGSEA come from the germline V gene. The ends were cut back, 4 bases at V and 3 bases at J, with 20 bases in the middle. This CDR3 has 16 residues. The DNA of the CDR3 is TGCAGCGTTGGCGTCTGGGGGGGCGGAGGTACAGATACGCAGTATTTT. Protein sequence: CSVGVWGGGGTDTQYF.

The V call is TRBV24-1, the J call TRBJ1-2; 8 bases line up with TRBD1. The germline V gene encodes CDR1 KGHDR and CDR2 SFDVKD. V shed 4 bases and J 4 bases; nucleotides not matched to a gene: 7. This CDR3 region has 15 residues. This CDR3 reads CATSDRGTGGYGYTF. CDR3 sequence (DNA): TGTGCCACCAGTGACCGAGGGACAGGAGGCTATGGCTACACCTTC.

This clonotype came up a few times. The genes are TRBV21-1 and TRBJ2-4; the tabulated D call, TRBD1, remains unverified against the DNA. TRBV21-1 is a pseudogene. This CDR3 is 17 amino acids long. The CDR3 coding sequence is TGTGCCAGCCCCAGTGGACAGGGCGGCCTAGCCAAAAACATTCAGTACTTC. Translation gives CASPSGQGGLAKNIQYF.

This clonotype showed up just a few times. The chain joins TRBV7-9 to TRBJ1-4; D unclear. This CDR3 is 15 amino acids long. The V gene lost 1 base and the J gene lost 0 bases, with 6 bases spanning the gap. Germline V gene data show CDR1 as SEHNR and CDR2 as FQNEAQ (reference sequence). DNA for the CDR3: TGTGCCAGCAGCTTAGGATCTTCAACTAATGAAAAACTGTTTTTT. Translating gives CASSLGSSTNEKLFF.

This clonotype was seen only a few times. The chain carries TRBV7-6 and TRBJ2-5; 11 bases match TRBD2. Germline V gene data show CDR1 as SGHVS and CDR2 as FNYEAQ. V shed 0 bases, J shed 3 bases, and the junction held 6 bases outside the gene matches. CDR3 length equals 17 residues. The CDR3 nucleotides are TGTGCCAGCAGCTTAGCGGGCCTAGCGGGGGGTAAAGAGACCCAGTACTTC. It specifies CASSLAGLAGGKETQYF.

This clonotype was recorded a few times. The rearrangement uses TRBV6-6 and TRBJ1-2; D remains unclear. V lost 3 bases, J lost 4 bases, and 9 bases lay in between. Looked up from germline, CDR1 is MNHNY and CDR2 is SVGAGI (reference sequence). The CDR3 is 13 amino acids. The CDR3 loop reads CASSYPGSYGYTF. The CDR3, as DNA: TGTGCCAGCAGTTATCCGGGAAGCTATGGCTACACCTTC.

This sequence joins TRBV11-2 and TRBJ2-1, with 8 bases matching TRBD1. CDR1 is SGHAT, CDR2 FQNNGV, per germline. The CDR3 loop spans 18 amino acids. V was pared by 3 bases and J by 3 bases, with 13 bases of the junction left unmatched. CDR3 amino acids: CASSLDKTGVDYYNEQFF. The CDR3 DNA reads TGTGCCAGCAGCTTGGACAAGACAGGGGTTGACTACTACAATGAGCAGTTCTTC. Complete variable domain (other parts from reference TRBV11-2 and TRBJ2-1): EAGVAQSPRYKIIEKRQSVAFWCNPISGHATLYWYQQILGQGPKLLIQFQNNGVVDDSQLPKDRFSAERLKGVDSTLKIQPAKLEDSAVYLCASSLDKTGVDYYNEQFFGPGTRLTVL.